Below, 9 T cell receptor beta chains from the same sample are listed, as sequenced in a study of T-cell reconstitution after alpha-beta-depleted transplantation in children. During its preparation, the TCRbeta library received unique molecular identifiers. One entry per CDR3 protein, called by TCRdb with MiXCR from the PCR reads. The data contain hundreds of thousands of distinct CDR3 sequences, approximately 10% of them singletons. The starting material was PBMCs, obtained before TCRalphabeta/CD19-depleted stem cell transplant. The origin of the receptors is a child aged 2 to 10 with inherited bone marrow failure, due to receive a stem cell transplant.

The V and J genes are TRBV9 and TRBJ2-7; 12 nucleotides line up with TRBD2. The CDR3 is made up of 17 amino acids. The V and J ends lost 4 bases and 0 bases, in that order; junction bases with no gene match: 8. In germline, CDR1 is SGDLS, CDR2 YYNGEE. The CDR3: CASSSGLAGGSSYEQYF. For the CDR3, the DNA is TGTGCCAGCAGCTCTGGGCTAGCGGGAGGGAGCTCCTACGAGCAGTACTTC.

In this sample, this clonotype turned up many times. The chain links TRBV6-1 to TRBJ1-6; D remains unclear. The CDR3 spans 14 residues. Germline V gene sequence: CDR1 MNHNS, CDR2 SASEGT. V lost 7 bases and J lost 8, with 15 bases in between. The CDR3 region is CASIPFVPYSPLHF. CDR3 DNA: TGTGCCAGCATCCCCTTCGTTCCTTATTCACCCCTCCACTTT.

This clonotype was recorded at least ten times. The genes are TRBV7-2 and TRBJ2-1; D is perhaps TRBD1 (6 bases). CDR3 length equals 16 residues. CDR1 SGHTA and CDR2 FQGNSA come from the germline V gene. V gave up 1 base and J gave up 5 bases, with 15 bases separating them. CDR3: CASSLGSGTYNNEQFF. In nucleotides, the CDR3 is TGTGCCAGCAGCTTAGGTTCGGGGACATATAACAATGAGCAGTTCTTC.

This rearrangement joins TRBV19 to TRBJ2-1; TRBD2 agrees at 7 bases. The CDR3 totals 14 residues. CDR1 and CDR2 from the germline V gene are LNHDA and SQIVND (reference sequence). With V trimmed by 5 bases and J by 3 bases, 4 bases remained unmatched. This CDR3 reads CASSDRDYYNEQFF. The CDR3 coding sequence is TGTGCCAGTAGTGACCGGGACTACTACAATGAGCAGTTCTTC. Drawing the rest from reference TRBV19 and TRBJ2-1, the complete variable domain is DGGITQSPKYLFRKEGQNVTLSCEQNLNHDAMYWYRQDPGQGLRLIYYSQIVNDFQKGDIAEGYSVSREKKESFPLTVTSAQKNPTAFYLCASSDRDYYNEQFFGPGTRLTVL.

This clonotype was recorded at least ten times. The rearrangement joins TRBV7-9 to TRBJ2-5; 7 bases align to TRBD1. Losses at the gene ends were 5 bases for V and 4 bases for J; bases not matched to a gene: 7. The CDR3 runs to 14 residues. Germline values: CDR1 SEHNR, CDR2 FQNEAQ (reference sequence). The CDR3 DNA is TGTGCCAGCAGCCATACAGGGGAAGCAGAGACCCAGTACTTC. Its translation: CASSHTGEAETQYF.

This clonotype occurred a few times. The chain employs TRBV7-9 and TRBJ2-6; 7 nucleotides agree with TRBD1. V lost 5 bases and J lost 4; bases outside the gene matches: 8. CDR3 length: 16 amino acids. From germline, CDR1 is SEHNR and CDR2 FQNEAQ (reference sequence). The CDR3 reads CASSANRGRGANVLTF. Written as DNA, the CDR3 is TGTGCCAGCAGCGCAAACAGGGGTCGCGGGGCCAACGTCCTGACTTTC.

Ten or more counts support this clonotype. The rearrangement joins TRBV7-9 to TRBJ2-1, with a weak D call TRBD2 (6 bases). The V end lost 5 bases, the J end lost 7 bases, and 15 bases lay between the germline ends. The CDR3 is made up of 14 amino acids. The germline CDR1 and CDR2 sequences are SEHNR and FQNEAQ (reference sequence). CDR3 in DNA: TGTGCCAGCAGCGGCCCGGGACGGGGGAATGAGCAGTTCTTC. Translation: CASSGPGRGNEQFF.

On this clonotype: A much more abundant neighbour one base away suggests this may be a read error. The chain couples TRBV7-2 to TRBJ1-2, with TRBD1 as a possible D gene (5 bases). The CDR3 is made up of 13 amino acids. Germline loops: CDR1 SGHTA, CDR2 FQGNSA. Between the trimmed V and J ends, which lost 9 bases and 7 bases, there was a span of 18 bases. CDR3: CASRGGAYFGYTF. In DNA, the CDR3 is TGTGCCAGTCGAGGTGGGGCCTACTTTGGCTACACCTTC.

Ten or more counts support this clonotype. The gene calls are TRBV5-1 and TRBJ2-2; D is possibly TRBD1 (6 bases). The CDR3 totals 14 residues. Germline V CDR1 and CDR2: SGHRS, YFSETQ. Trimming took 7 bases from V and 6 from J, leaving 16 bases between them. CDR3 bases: TGCGCCAGCGCTCTAACAGGGAGCCCCGGGGAGCTGTTTTTT. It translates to CASALTGSPGELFF.